The source of this T cell receptor beta chain is a study of beta chain features in type 1 diabetes. Regarding the study as a whole: For patients, the naive, central memory and Treg TCRB repertoires appeared more alike than for healthy donors.

Expressed TCRB transcripts got sequenced, as all isolated RNA was reverse transcribed. The read count averaged about 3.57 million across naive, central memory and regulatory T cell samples. Repertoires were generated with immunoSEQ multiplex PCR, while TCRdb's copy carries only in-frame clones and drops some. In the table there are 300,000 to 400,000 clones, roughly 8% of which are singletons. As regards this clone: The antigen remains unidentified.

Each donor gave one heparinised blood draw averaging around 120 mL. CDR3 size: 13 residues. Trimming pared 0 bases from V and 0 bases from J, leaving 3 bases between. From germline, CDR1 is KGHSH and CDR2 LQKENI. The specimen sequenced was central memory CD4+ T cells from blood. This chain links TRBV18 with TRBJ2-7; D is undetermined. The clonotype comes from a woman in her late teens or twenties in good health. The CDR3 coding sequence is TGTGCCAGCTCACCACCTCACTCCTACGAGCAGTACTTC. This codes for CASSPPHSYEQYF.